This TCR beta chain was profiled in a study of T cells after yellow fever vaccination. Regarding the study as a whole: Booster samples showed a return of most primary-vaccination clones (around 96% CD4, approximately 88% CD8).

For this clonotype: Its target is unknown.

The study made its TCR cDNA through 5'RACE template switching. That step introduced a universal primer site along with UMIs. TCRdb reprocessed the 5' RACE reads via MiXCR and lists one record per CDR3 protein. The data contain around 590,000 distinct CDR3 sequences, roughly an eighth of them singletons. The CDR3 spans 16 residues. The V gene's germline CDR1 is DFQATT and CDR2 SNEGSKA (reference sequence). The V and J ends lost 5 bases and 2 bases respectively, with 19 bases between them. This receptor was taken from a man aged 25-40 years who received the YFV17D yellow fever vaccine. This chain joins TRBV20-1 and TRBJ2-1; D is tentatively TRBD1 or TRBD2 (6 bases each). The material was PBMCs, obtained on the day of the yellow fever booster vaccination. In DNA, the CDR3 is TGCAGTGCTCGCTATTTGGCAGGGGAGGCCTACAATGAGCAGTTCTTC. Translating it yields CSARYLAGEAYNEQFF.